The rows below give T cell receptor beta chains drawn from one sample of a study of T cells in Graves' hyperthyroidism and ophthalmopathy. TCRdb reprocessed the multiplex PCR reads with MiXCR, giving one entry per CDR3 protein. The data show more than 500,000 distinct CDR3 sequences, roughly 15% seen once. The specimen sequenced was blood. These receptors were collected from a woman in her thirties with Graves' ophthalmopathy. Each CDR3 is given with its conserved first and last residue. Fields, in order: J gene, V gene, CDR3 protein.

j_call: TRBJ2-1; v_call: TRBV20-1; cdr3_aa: CSEIAGESNEQFF
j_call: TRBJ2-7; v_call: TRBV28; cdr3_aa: CASSSLGLAGYEQYF
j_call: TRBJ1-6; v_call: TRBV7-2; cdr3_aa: CASSSYLNSPLHF
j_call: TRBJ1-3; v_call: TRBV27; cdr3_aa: CASSLSFRTGGNTIYF
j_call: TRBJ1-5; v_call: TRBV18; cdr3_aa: CASSLQGSQPQHF
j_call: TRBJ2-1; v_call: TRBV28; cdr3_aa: CASGTSGTYYNEQFF
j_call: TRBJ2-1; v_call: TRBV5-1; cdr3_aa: CASSLWQGRDEQFF
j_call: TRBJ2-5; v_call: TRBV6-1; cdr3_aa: CASSATSGSSETQYF
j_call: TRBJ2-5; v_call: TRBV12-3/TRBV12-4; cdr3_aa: CASSSVRTEEAQYF
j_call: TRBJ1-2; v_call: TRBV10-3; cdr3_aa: CAIKGGRSYGYTF
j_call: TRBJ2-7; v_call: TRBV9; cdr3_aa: CASSVAETTYEQYF
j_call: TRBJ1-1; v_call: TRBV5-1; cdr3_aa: CASMPGRVNTEAFF
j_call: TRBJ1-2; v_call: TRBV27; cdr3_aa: CASMGNVGSGARGYTF
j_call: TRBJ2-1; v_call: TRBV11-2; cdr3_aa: CASSSIRTSFSFF
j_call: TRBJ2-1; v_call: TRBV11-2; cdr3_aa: CASSLRDRDREQFF